These 21 T cell receptor beta chains were all obtained from the same sample, sequenced in a study of blood T cells in healthy people across ages. For the second PCR, which ran for 7 to 11 cycles, a sample-barcoded 5' primer and a J-beta primer mix were used. TCRdb reprocessed the 5' RACE reads via MiXCR and lists one record per CDR3 protein. The table records 1,800,000 or so distinct CDR3 sequences, 30% to 40% of them present only once. The sequencing sample was made of blood. These TCRs come from a human donor in good health.

This clonotype appeared once. The V gene is TRBV2, the J gene TRBJ2-5; 12 positions agree with TRBD2. After removal of 2 bases from V and 1 base from J, the junction contained 8 bases not matched to a gene. CDR3 length equals 18 residues. The germline CDR1 and CDR2 sequences are SNHLY and FYNNEI. For the CDR3, the DNA is TGTGCCAGCAGTGAAAGGCTAGCGGGGGGGCCCGGCCAAGAGACCCAGTACTTC. Translating gives CASSERLAGGPGQETQYF.

The J gene is TRBJ1-2, the V gene TRBV12-3 or TRBV12-4; 10 bases are a match to TRBD1. Trimming removed 4 bases from V and 8 bases from J; junction bases left unmatched: 4. This CDR3 is 13 amino acids long. CDR3 DNA sequence: TGTGCCAGCAGTTCGACAGGGGGCCAGGGCTACACCTTC. Its protein is CASSSTGGQGYTF.

This clonotype was seen repeatedly, ten times or more. This chain joins TRBV27 and TRBJ2-1; a weak D match, TRBD1 (6 bases). The V and J ends lost 5 bases and 7 bases respectively, with 9 bases between them. CDR1 and CDR2 (germline): MNHEY, SMNVEV (reference sequence). The CDR3 is 12 residues long. CDR3 protein: CASSQQGNEQFF. The CDR3 DNA sequence: TGTGCCAGCAGTCAACAGGGAAATGAGCAGTTCTTC.

This chain uses TRBV5-1 with TRBJ2-3; a possible D gene is TRBD1 (5 bases). V dropped 3 bases and J dropped 4 bases, with 12 bases sitting between them. CDR3 length equals 14 residues. Germline loops: CDR1 SGHRS, CDR2 YFSETQ. The DNA of the CDR3 is TGCGCCAGCAGCTCCAGGGTCGACCCAGATACGCAGTATTTT. Translating it yields CASSSRVDPDTQYF.

There are a few counts of this clonotype. The chain's CDR3 is CASSFGNVNTEAFF. As DNA, the CDR3 is TGTGCCAGCAGCTTCGGGAACGTGAACACTGAAGCTTTCTTT. J is TRBJ1-1 and V is TRBV11-2; D is undetermined. Trimming stripped 3 bases from V and 0 bases from J, with 8 bases between. This CDR3 contains 14 residues. Germline V gene lookup returns CDR1 SGHAT and CDR2 FQNNGV.

The V gene is TRBV7-9, the J gene TRBJ1-5; no clear D. Trimming shortened V by 3 bases and J by 3 bases, and 9 bases separated the two germline ends. The V gene's germline CDR1 is SEHNR and CDR2 FQNEAQ (reference sequence). This CDR3 spans 14 amino acids. The CDR3 sequence: CASSLSSYNQPQHF. In DNA, the CDR3 is TGTGCCAGCAGCTTGTCGAGTTACAATCAGCCCCAGCATTTT.

The V call is TRBV12-5, the J call TRBJ1-1; D might be TRBD1 (5 bases). This CDR3 has 14 residues. Germline CDR1 is LGHNT and CDR2 is FRNRAP. V was trimmed by 6 bases and J by 6 bases, leaving 17 bases between them. The CDR3 DNA reads TGTGCTAGTGGCCCGCTTGGTGGGGACCCTGAAGCTTTCTTT. Translation: CASGPLGGDPEAFF.

This clonotype was seen a few times. The gene calls are TRBV12-3 or TRBV12-4 and TRBJ1-5; D is unresolved. CDR3 length: 15 residues. The V end lost 3 bases, the J end lost 0 bases, and 9 bases lay between the germline ends. The CDR3 spells CASSFRHNSNQPQHF. CDR3 in DNA: TGTGCCAGCAGTTTCCGACATAATAGCAATCAGCCCCAGCATTTT.

The sample holds one count of this clonotype. This may come from a read error, since a much larger clone is one base off. The gene calls are TRBV4-3 and TRBJ1-2; 8 nucleotides line up with TRBD1. Per the germline V gene, CDR1 is LGHNA and CDR2 is YSLEER. The CDR3 contains 15 residues. The CDR3 bases are TGCGCCAGCAGCCAGGCGAGACAGGGGAACTGTGGCTACACCTTC. The encoded protein is CASSQARQGNCGYTF.

The rearrangement uses TRBV7-9 and TRBJ2-4, with D possibly being TRBD1 (6 bases). Near its end, the DNA agrees better with TRBJ2-7, so the J call may be wrong. The CDR3 is 15 amino acids. CDR1 is SEHNR, CDR2 FQNEAQ, per germline (reference sequence). For the CDR3, the DNA is TGTGCCAGCAGCTTCGGCCGGGACATCACCTACGAGCAGTACTTC. Protein: CASSFGRDITYEQYF.

Many counts were recorded for this clonotype. The J gene is TRBJ2-1, the V gene TRBV7-3; D may be TRBD1 (6 bases). Trimming took off 2 bases at V and 11 bases at J, with 7 bases between the two ends. The CDR3 contains 11 residues. Germline V CDR1 and CDR2: SGHTA, FQGTGA. The CDR3 sequence: CASSLGQKQFF. The CDR3 nucleotides read TGTGCCAGCAGCTTAGGACAGAAGCAGTTCTTC.

This clonotype occurred a few times. The rearrangement joins TRBV7-3 to TRBJ1-6; D is ambiguous. CDR1 SGHTA and CDR2 FQGTGA come from the germline V gene. The CDR3 contains 16 residues. Trimming cost V 1 base and J 5 bases, with 12 bases left between them. CDR3 DNA sequence: TGTGCCAGCAGCTTAAGTCCCCAGCCAGATAATTCACCCCTCCACTTT. Translating gives CASSLSPQPDNSPLHF.

This clonotype occurred once. The rearrangement uses TRBV3-1 and TRBJ2-2; no definite D call. The germline V and J ends were trimmed by 4 bases and 1 base, with 10 bases remaining between them. This CDR3 contains 15 residues. CDR1 and CDR2 from the germline V gene are LGHDT and YNNKEL (reference sequence). CDR3 sequence: CASSRLVRNTGELFF. As DNA, the CDR3 is TGTGCCAGCAGCCGACTCGTACGGAACACCGGGGAGCTGTTTTTT. The variable domain in full, with the rest retrieved from reference TRBV3-1 and TRBJ2-2, is DTAVSQTPKYLVTQMGNDKSIKCEQNLGHDTMYWYKQDSKKFLKIMFSYNNKELIINETVPNRFSPKSPDKAHLNLHINSLELGDSAVYFCASSRLVRNTGELFFGEGSRLTVL.

Notes on this clonotype: Relative to the germline gene, one junction end is altered; a read error may explain this. The chain joins TRBV6-2 or TRBV6-3 to TRBJ2-5; TRBD2 is a possible D gene (5 bases). The CDR3 is made up of 13 amino acids. CDR1 MNHEY and CDR2 SVGEGT come from the germline V gene. The CDR3 coding sequence is TGTGCCAGCCGTGGCGGAGGTCAAGCGACCCAGTACTTC. Translated, it gives CASRGGGQATQYF.

This chain joins TRBV12-3 or TRBV12-4 and TRBJ1-1; D ambiguous. V shed 10 bases and J shed 0 bases, with 12 bases lying between them. This CDR3 spans 13 amino acids. This chain's CDR3 is CATKQTLNTEAFF. The CDR3, as DNA: TGTGCCACCAAACAAACCCTGAACACTGAAGCTTTCTTT.

The gene calls are TRBV4-1 and TRBJ1-4, with TRBD1 matching over 10 bases. V shed 1 base, J shed 8 bases, and the junction held 10 bases outside the gene matches. This CDR3 has 17 amino acids. The germline gives CDR1 MGHRA, CDR2 YSYEKL. The CDR3 bases are TGCGCCAGCAGCCAAGCTCTACGGGACAGGGGAGAGGAAAAACTGTTTTTT. Its translation: CASSQALRDRGEEKLFF.

J is TRBJ1-1 and V is TRBV7-9, with D uncertain. The CDR3 runs 13 residues. Trimming removed 5 bases from V and 4 bases from J, with 11 bases in between. Germline V gene data show CDR1 as SEHNR and CDR2 as FQNEAQ (reference sequence). The CDR3 spells CASSINTGTEAFF. The CDR3 coding sequence is TGTGCCAGCAGCATAAACACCGGCACTGAAGCTTTCTTT.

This clonotype has ten or more counts. The chain carries TRBV12-3 or TRBV12-4 and TRBJ2-3, with a possible D match to TRBD1 (6 bases). The CDR3 has 16 amino acids. V was shortened by 7 bases and J by 1 base, with 18 bases between the two germline ends. The CDR3 sequence is CASKNTPGHRTDTQYF. The DNA of the CDR3 is TGTGCCAGCAAAAATACCCCGGGACACCGCACAGATACGCAGTATTTT.

The chain combines TRBV20-1 with TRBJ2-3; D unresolved. The CDR3 runs to 14 residues. The V gene lost 6 bases and the J gene lost 2 bases, with 15 bases spanning the gap. Germline CDR1 is DFQATT and CDR2 is SNEGSKA (reference sequence). The CDR3 reads CSAPGWEATDTQYF. CDR3 sequence (DNA): TGCAGTGCCCCTGGGTGGGAAGCCACAGATACGCAGTATTTT.

The chain couples TRBV20-1 to TRBJ1-6; D unclear. The germline V gene encodes CDR1 DFQATT and CDR2 SNEGSKA (reference sequence). Trimming pared 3 bases from V and 9 bases from J, leaving 12 bases between. The CDR3 length is 13 residues. The CDR3 nucleotides read TGCAGTGCTAGCGAGACATACGGTTCACCCCTCCACTTT. Amino acids: CSASETYGSPLHF.

The chain is built from TRBV7-9 and TRBJ2-1; D perhaps matches TRBD1 (6 bases). The germline V gene has CDR1 SEHNR and CDR2 FQNEAQ (reference sequence). The CDR3 consists of 15 residues. Between the trimmed V and J ends, which lost 4 bases and 4 bases, there was a span of 14 bases. The CDR3 DNA is TGTGCCAGCAGCTGGGACACCGTGAGTTACAATGAGCAGTTCTTC. Translation gives CASSWDTVSYNEQFF.